Following are 32 T cell receptor beta chains from one sample sequenced in a study of shared clonotypes between healthy human individuals. The repertoire was sequenced with immunoSEQ multiplex PCR; TCRdb's copy has only in-frame clones and lacks some. The sample holds some 980,000 clones, over 75% seen once. Material for sequencing was memory CD4+ T cells sorted from blood. Described subset: CD45RA-negative fraction. The receptors originated from a man aged 18-30 years in good health.

Remarks on this clone: The identical CDR3 is also encoded by other nucleotide sequences in the sample. The CDR3 sequence is CASSLGQGAYEQYF. CDR3 bases: TGTGCCAGCAGCTTAGGACAGGGGGCCTACGAGCAGTACTTC. The chain joins TRBV7-9 to TRBJ2-7, with TRBD1 matching 9 bases. Germline CDR1 and CDR2: SEHNR and FQNEAQ (reference sequence). The V and J ends lost 1 base and 2 bases, in that order; junction bases with no gene match: 0. This CDR3 has 14 amino acids.

In DNA form, the CDR3 reads TGTGCCATAAGGACAGGGCTCACTGAAGCTTTCTTT. It yields the protein CAIRTGLTEAFF. This chain joins TRBV6-1 and TRBJ1-1, with 8 bases that match TRBD1. Trimming took 10 bases from V and 4 from J; bases not matched to a gene: 5. The CDR3 covers 12 residues. The V gene's germline CDR1 is MNHNS and CDR2 SASEGT.

The rearrangement uses TRBV30 and TRBJ2-3; D gene uncertain. V was trimmed by 0 bases and J by 0 bases, leaving 10 bases between them. The CDR3 has 15 amino acids. Germline V CDR1 and CDR2: GTSNPN, SVGIG (reference sequence). CDR3 sequence: CAWSVPAASTDTQYF. The CDR3 DNA reads TGTGCCTGGAGTGTACCCGCAGCTAGCACAGATACGCAGTATTTT.

Notes on this clone: The identical CDR3 is also encoded by other nucleotide sequences in the sample. The chain joins TRBV18 to TRBJ2-7; TRBD1 matches at 8 bases. V was pared by 3 bases and J by 3 bases, with 4 bases of the junction left unmatched. The CDR3 length is 14 residues. The germline CDR1 and CDR2 sequences are KGHSH and LQKENI. The CDR3 is CASSPRTGSYEQYF. Written as DNA, the CDR3 is TGTGCCAGCTCACCCCGGACAGGGAGCTACGAGCAGTACTTC.

The J gene is TRBJ1-1, the V gene TRBV5-4; tentatively, D is TRBD1 (5 bases). The CDR3 length is 13 residues. Germline V gene sequence: CDR1 SGHNT, CDR2 YYREEE (reference sequence). Trimming took 0 bases from V and 7 from J, leaving 10 bases between them. The CDR3, as DNA: TGTGCCAGCAGCTTGGACAGGCAAGGTGAAGCTTTCTTT. It yields the protein CASSLDRQGEAFF.

The chain employs TRBV18 and TRBJ1-5, with TRBD1 as a possible D gene (5 bases). Trimming shortened V by 3 bases and J by 5 bases, and 8 bases separated the two germline ends. This CDR3 is 13 amino acids long. Germline V gene data show CDR1 as KGHSH and CDR2 as LQKENI. The CDR3 sequence: CASSPAGDQPQHF. CDR3 coding DNA: TGTGCCAGCTCACCCGCGGGGGATCAGCCCCAGCATTTT.

The rearrangement uses TRBV28 and TRBJ1-3; 7 positions agree with TRBD1. V dropped 3 bases and J dropped 5; count of bases not matched to a gene: 7. Germline V CDR1 and CDR2: MDHEN, SYDVKM. The CDR3 runs 15 residues. Here the CDR3 DNA reads TGTGCCAGCAGTTTTTCTCGGACAGGACGAAACACCATATATTTT. Its protein product is CASSFSRTGRNTIYF.

With respect to this clone: The same CDR3 can be traced to other DNA sequences in this sample. The chain couples TRBV18 to TRBJ2-3; D gene unclear. The CDR3 spans 11 residues. Trimming took 2 bases from V and 5 from J, leaving 2 bases between them. The germline gives CDR1 KGHSH, CDR2 LQKENI. CDR3 sequence reads: CASSPIDTQYF. The CDR3 DNA sequence: TGTGCCAGCTCACCAATAGATACGCAGTATTTT.

The sample holds a few counts of this clone. This sequence joins TRBV29-1 and TRBJ2-2, with a possible D match to TRBD1 (6 bases). Germline V CDR1 and CDR2: SQVTM, ANQGSEA. V gave up 4 bases and J gave up 4 bases, with 10 bases separating them. The CDR3 runs to 13 residues. The CDR3 here is CSVGGHTTGELFF. The CDR3 DNA follows: TGCAGCGTTGGGGGACACACCACCGGGGAGCTGTTTTTT.

Only a few counts were recorded for this clone. The CDR3 DNA sequence: TGTGCCCACGGGGGTTTGGAAAATCAGCCCCAGCATTTT. Amino acids: CAHGGLENQPQHF. J is TRBJ1-5 and V is TRBV28; maybe TRBD1 (5 bases). Germline V gene data show CDR1 as MDHEN and CDR2 as SYDVKM. This CDR3 has 13 residues. V was shortened by 11 bases and J by 4 bases, with 15 bases between the two germline ends.

The rearrangement links TRBV11-2 to TRBJ1-6; no reliable D call. V was trimmed by 3 bases and J by 4 bases, leaving 7 bases between them. The CDR3 length is 14 residues. CDR1 and CDR2 from the germline V gene are SGHAT and FQNNGV. The CDR3 DNA is TGTGCCAGCAGCTTGGTCACGTATAATTCACCCCTCCACTTT. Protein sequence: CASSLVTYNSPLHF.

Concerning this clone: This same CDR3 is encoded by further DNA sequences in the sample. J is TRBJ1-5 and V is TRBV7-2; D ambiguous. Between the trimmed V and J ends, which lost 3 bases and 4 bases, there was a span of 4 bases. The CDR3 is made up of 12 amino acids. Germline V gene lookup returns CDR1 SGHTA and CDR2 FQGNSA. CDR3 nucleotides: TGTGCCAGCAGCTTCTATAATCAGCCCCAGCATTTT. Translation: CASSFYNQPQHF.

This rearrangement joins TRBV2 to TRBJ2-5; TRBD2 might be the D (6 bases). Germline V CDR1 and CDR2: SNHLY, FYNNEI. The germline V and J ends were trimmed by 6 bases and 5 bases, with 25 bases remaining between them. The CDR3 spans 17 residues. The CDR3 region has the DNA TGTGCCAGCAGCGAGGGACTCCGGAGTTTGGCTGGTGAGACCCAGTACTTC. Translated: CASSEGLRSLAGETQYF.

This clone was counted a few times. This chain links TRBV5-6 with TRBJ1-4, with TRBD1 matching 9 bases. CDR1 and CDR2 (germline): SGHDT, YYEEEE. CDR3 length: 14 amino acids. The J segment lost 8 bases and the V segment lost 4 bases, leaving 6 bases of the junction unmatched. CDR3 coding DNA: TGTGCCAGCAGCCCGGACAGGGGTACCGAAAAACTGTTTTTT. Encoded protein: CASSPDRGTEKLFF. The variable domain in full, with the rest retrieved from reference TRBV5-6 and TRBJ1-4, is DAGVTQSPTHLIKTRGQQVTLRCSPKSGHDTVSWYQQALGQGPQFIFQYYEEEERQRGNFPDRFSGHQFPNYSSELNVNALLLGDSALYLCASSPDRGTEKLFFGSGTQLSVL.

This clone came up a few times. The J gene is TRBJ1-5, the V gene TRBV28; 7 nucleotides align to TRBD1. The CDR3 is 14 residues long. V lost 2 bases, J lost 6 bases, and 4 bases stayed unmatched. Germline CDR1 reads MDHEN; CDR2 reads SYDVKM. DNA for the CDR3: TGTGCCAGCAGTTTAAGAGGGGGCCGTCAGCCCCAGCATTTT. This translates into CASSLRGGRQPQHF.

This clone occurred a few times. The V gene is TRBV30, the J gene TRBJ1-2, with a possible D match to TRBD1 (5 bases). The V gene's germline CDR1 is GTSNPN and CDR2 SVGIG (reference sequence). V shed 0 bases and J shed 0 bases, with 11 bases lying between them. CDR3 length equals 15 residues. The DNA for the CDR3 is TGTGCCTGGAGTGTAGGAAGGGGCACTAACTATGGCTACACCTTC. Encoded protein: CAWSVGRGTNYGYTF.

This chain connects TRBV30 to TRBJ1-2; TRBD1 agrees at 8 bases. CDR3 size: 14 residues. Germline V gene sequence: CDR1 GTSNPN, CDR2 SVGIG (reference sequence). Unmatched junction bases numbered 7, after V lost 3 bases and J lost 4 bases. The CDR3: CAWRYGTGAYGYTF. In nucleotides, the CDR3 is TGTGCCTGGAGGTACGGGACAGGAGCCTATGGCTACACCTTC.

The chain is built from TRBV30 and TRBJ1-3; D remains unclear. Trimming left V 8 bases short and J 0 bases short, with 11 bases between. The CDR3 totals 13 residues. The germline V gene has CDR1 GTSNPN and CDR2 SVGIG (reference sequence). CDR3 nucleotides: TGTGCCACTTATATCGACTCTGGAAACACCATATATTTT. Residues: CATYIDSGNTIYF.

CDR3 sequence reads: CASTEGLAGAGTDTQYF. CDR3 DNA sequence: TGTGCCAGCACCGAGGGGCTAGCGGGAGCCGGCACAGATACGCAGTATTTT. The chain carries TRBV5-4 and TRBJ2-3; 10 positions agree with TRBD2. Per germline, CDR1 SGHNT and CDR2 YYREEE (reference sequence). This CDR3 contains 17 residues. V lost 6 bases, J lost 1 base, and 11 bases stayed unmatched. The full variable domain, completed using reference TRBV5-4 and TRBJ2-3, is ETGVTQSPTHLIKTRGQQVTLRCSSQSGHNTVSWYQQALGQGPQFIFQYYREEENGRGNFPPRFSGLQFPNYSSELNVNALELDDSALYLCASTEGLAGAGTDTQYFGPGTRLTVL.

The rearrangement uses TRBV12-1 and TRBJ1-5. TRBV12-1 counts as a pseudogene. The length of the CDR3 is 17 residues. The CDR3 DNA sequence: TGTGCCAGCAGACTGACCCGGGGTCAGACCGGGAATCAGCCCCAGCATTTT. It yields the protein CASRLTRGQTGNQPQHF.

This chain uses TRBV29-1 with TRBJ1-2; D is ambiguous. Germline V gives CDR1 SQVTM, CDR2 ANQGSEA. Trimming removed 4 bases at V and 4 bases at J, with 10 bases between. The CDR3 consists of 12 residues. The CDR3 reads CSVGGIGYGYTF. As DNA, the CDR3 is TGCAGCGTTGGGGGAATCGGCTATGGCTACACCTTC.

The CDR3 region has the DNA TGTGCCATCAGTGAGTCGATTTCAGGGGTCCCTCCCAATGAGCAGTTCTTC. Amino acid sequence: CAISESISGVPPNEQFF. The chain recombines TRBV10-3 with TRBJ2-1; D perhaps matches TRBD1 (6 bases). The V end lost 0 bases, the J end lost 6 bases, and 18 bases lay between the germline ends. In germline, CDR1 is ENHRY, CDR2 SYGVKD. The CDR3 runs to 17 residues.

The gene calls are TRBV2 and TRBJ1-2; tentatively, D is TRBD1 (5 bases). The V and J ends lost 5 bases and 3 bases respectively, with 13 bases between them. This CDR3 has 14 residues. Looked up from germline, CDR1 is SNHLY and CDR2 is FYNNEI. The CDR3 coding sequence is TGTGCCAGCAGTTACGGGACTTCCGACTATGGCTACACCTTC. It codes for CASSYGTSDYGYTF.

The chain recombines TRBV5-1 with TRBJ2-3; D not resolved. The CDR3 runs 15 residues. In germline, CDR1 is SGHRS, CDR2 YFSETQ. With 0 bases removed from V and 1 base from J, the gap between germline ends came to 9 bases. CDR3 residues: CASSLGERGTDTQYF. CDR3 DNA sequence: TGCGCCAGCAGCTTGGGGGAAAGAGGCACAGATACGCAGTATTTT.

This chain links TRBV7-9 with TRBJ2-4; no clear D. CDR3 length: 19 residues. Germline V gene sequence: CDR1 SEHNR, CDR2 FQNEAQ (reference sequence). The germline V and J ends were trimmed by 1 base and 0 bases, with 19 bases remaining between them. The CDR3 nucleotides are TGTGCCAGCAGCTTAGGGGTGGCTGCTTTTGGATTAGCCAAAAACATTCAGTACTTC. This encodes CASSLGVAAFGLAKNIQYF.

V and J are TRBV5-1 and TRBJ1-2; 7 nucleotides agree with TRBD1. With V trimmed by 0 bases and J by 4 bases, 6 bases remained unmatched. The germline V gene encodes CDR1 SGHRS and CDR2 YFSETQ. The CDR3 consists of 15 residues. The CDR3 bases are TGCGCCAGCAGCTTGGAGGTGACAGGGCCCTATGGCTACACCTTC. Amino acids: CASSLEVTGPYGYTF.

V gene TRBV9 combines with J gene TRBJ1-1, with TRBD1 identical over 11 bases. V gave up 4 bases and J gave up 0 bases; unmatched junction bases: 14. Germline CDR1 and CDR2: SGDLS and YYNGEE. CDR3 size: 19 residues. The CDR3 bases are TGTGCCAGCAGCCCTACCTCCGGGACAGGGGGGGGGTTGAACACTGAAGCTTTCTTT. This encodes CASSPTSGTGGGLNTEAFF.

J is TRBJ1-5 and V is TRBV2, with 8 bases lining up with TRBD1. The V gene end was trimmed by 4 bases and the J gene end by 3 bases; junction bases not matched to a gene: 2. CDR1 is SNHLY, CDR2 FYNNEI, per germline. The CDR3 contains 14 residues. The CDR3 sequence: CASSAGGYNQPQHF. The CDR3 nucleotides read TGTGCCAGCAGTGCAGGGGGCTACAATCAGCCCCAGCATTTT. Filled out from reference TRBV2 and TRBJ1-5, the complete variable domain reads EPEVTQTPSHQVTQMGQEVILRCVPISNHLYFYWYRQILGQKVEFLVSFYNNEISEKSEIFDDQFSVERPDGSNFTLKIRSTKLEDSAMYFCASSAGGYNQPQHFGDGTRLSIL.

The chain is built from TRBV2 and TRBJ2-6; perhaps TRBD1 as D (6 bases). Germline V gives CDR1 SNHLY, CDR2 FYNNEI. The V end lost 7 bases, the J end lost 4 bases, and 11 bases lay between the germline ends. The CDR3 is 14 residues long. CDR3 in amino acids: CASIGTSGANVLTF. The CDR3 nucleotides are TGTGCCAGCATCGGGACATCGGGGGCCAACGTCCTGACTTTC.

The chain carries TRBV5-4 and TRBJ2-5; TRBD2 matches 9 bases. CDR1 is SGHNT, CDR2 YYREEE, per germline (reference sequence). This CDR3 contains 14 residues. V gave up 1 base and J gave up 5 bases; unmatched junction bases: 3. The CDR3 loop reads CASSLPGLAETQYF. CDR3 DNA sequence: TGTGCCAGCAGCTTGCCAGGACTAGCGGAGACCCAGTACTTC.

This chain links TRBV7-6 with TRBJ2-1, with TRBD1 as a possible D gene (6 bases). This CDR3 is built from 16 residues. The V end was cut by 5 bases, the J end by 3 bases, with 17 bases between. CDR1 is SGHVS, CDR2 FNYEAQ, per germline. This CDR3 reads CASSPTSGTNYNEQFF. The CDR3 coding sequence is TGTGCCAGCAGCCCAACGTCCGGGACAAACTACAATGAGCAGTTCTTC. The full variable domain, its missing parts supplied by reference TRBV7-6 and TRBJ2-1, is GAGVSQSPRYKVTKRGQDVALRCDPISGHVSLYWYRQALGQGPEFLTYFNYEAQQDKSGLPNDRFSAERPEGSISTLTIQRTEQRDSAMYRCASSPTSGTNYNEQFFGPGTRLTVL.

The chain joins TRBV27 to TRBJ1-2; D call uncertain. This CDR3 region has 12 residues. V lost 5 bases and J lost 7, with 11 bases in between. Germline lookup yields CDR1 MNHEY and CDR2 SMNVEV (reference sequence). CDR3 nucleotides: TGTGCCAGCAGTCCCGCGGGAGGTGGCTACACCTTC. It translates to CASSPAGGGYTF.